This T cell receptor beta chain comes out of a study of blood T cell repertoires in COVID-19. Across the study: COVID-19 samples from acute and convalescent phases originated in the United States, Italy and Spain. In each case, the material was cDNA or gDNA derived from T cells, B-cell-depleted T cells, or PBMCs.

Authors' analysis steps: Reference gene primers were amplified, and this amplification served to estimate nucleated cell counts. The protocol was immunoSEQ multiplex PCR, while the TCRdb copy is restricted to in-frame clones and leaves out a portion. V and J calls plus clone size are reproduced from that table; the DNA served to infer D and trimming. The table includes 50,000 to 70,000 clones, roughly 76% detected once. Germline CDR1 reads MNHEY; CDR2 reads SVGAGI. The CDR3 length is 15 residues. The V end lost 4 bases, the J end lost 6 bases, and 18 bases lay between the germline ends. Material: peripheral blood. This sequence originates from a man aged 50 to 59 with active or convalescent COVID-19. This chain uses TRBV6-5 with TRBJ1-2, with a possible D match to TRBD1 (5 bases). Here the CDR3 DNA reads TGTGCCAGCAGTTCCCTAACGGGGAGGGGCCATGGCTACACCTTC. Translation: CASSSLTGRGHGYTF.